One sample yielded the 22 T cell receptor beta chains listed below, sequenced in a study of beta chain features in type 1 diabetes. The study's findings and limits: All four CD4+ subsets of Type 1 diabetes patients contained TCRB CDR3s that were moderately but significantly shorter.

No antigens are known for them. cDNA synthesis used the whole RNA isolate, giving expressed TCRB sequences. Clones were read by immunoSEQ multiplex PCR, and TCRdb kept only the in-frame ones, dropping some. The data contain hundreds of thousands of clones, 13% of them singletons. Sequencing was done on a sample of naive CD4+ T cells from blood. The receptor set was obtained from a man aged 18 to 30 with type 1 diabetes.

The rearrangement uses TRBV19 and TRBJ1-5; 9 bases are shared with TRBD1. Germline trimming cut 5 bases from V and 7 bases from J; bases unmatched to any gene: 12. This CDR3 is 16 amino acids long. The germline V gene encodes CDR1 LNHDA and CDR2 SQIVND (reference sequence). The CDR3 sequence: CASSPNVQGARQPQHF. The CDR3, as DNA: TGTGCCAGTAGTCCAAACGTACAGGGGGCACGGCAGCCCCAGCATTTT. The full variable domain, rest sourced from reference TRBV19 and TRBJ1-5, is DGGITQSPKYLFRKEGQNVTLSCEQNLNHDAMYWYRQDPGQGLRLIYYSQIVNDFQKGDIAEGYSVSREKKESFPLTVTSAQKNPTAFYLCASSPNVQGARQPQHFGDGTRLSIL.

This clone occurred a few times. The V gene is TRBV5-1, the J gene TRBJ2-5; TRBD1 aligns across 8 bases. Germline V gene data show CDR1 as SGHRS and CDR2 as YFSETQ. With 4 bases clipped from V and 5 bases from J, the junction kept 10 bases outside the gene matches. CDR3 length equals 15 residues. The CDR3 DNA follows: TGCGCCAGCAGCCGGACAGGGACCTCCGGGGAGACCCAGTACTTC. Translation: CASSRTGTSGETQYF.

This clone has a handful of counts. The chain couples TRBV10-3 to TRBJ1-6; D gene unclear. The CDR3 has 12 residues. Per the germline V gene, CDR1 is ENHRY and CDR2 is SYGVKD. V was cut by 8 bases and J by 8 bases, with 10 bases left in between. The CDR3 sequence: CAISSADSPLHF. CDR3 bases: TGTGCCATCTCTTCCGCGGATTCACCCCTCCACTTT.

As concerns this clone: The junction differs from germline at one of its ends, possibly a read error. The V and J genes are TRBV15 and TRBJ1-1; perhaps TRBD1 as D (6 bases). Germline CDR1 is LNHNV and CDR2 is YYDKDF (reference sequence). The CDR3 has 12 residues. This CDR3 reads CATSRDGGAIVF. CDR3 coding DNA: TGTGCCACCAGCAGAGATGGGGGGGCGATTGTCTTT.

This clone was observed a few times. The CDR3 DNA reads as TGTGCCAGCAGTGAAGAGGGGGTTCAGCCCCAGCATTTT. Its protein is CASSEEGVQPQHF. This chain connects TRBV2 to TRBJ1-5, with D perhaps TRBD1 (6 bases). Trimming cost V 1 base and J 6 bases, with 7 bases left between them. Germline V CDR1 and CDR2: SNHLY, FYNNEI. CDR3 length equals 13 residues. Full variable domain (remainder filled in from reference TRBV2 and TRBJ1-5): EPEVTQTPSHQVTQMGQEVILRCVPISNHLYFYWYRQILGQKVEFLVSFYNNEISEKSEIFDDQFSVERPDGSNFTLKIRSTKLEDSAMYFCASSEEGVQPQHFGDGTRLSIL.

Details on this clone: The sample carries other DNA sequences with the same CDR3. V gene TRBV6-5 combines with J gene TRBJ1-2; D gene unclear. The V gene's germline CDR1 is MNHEY and CDR2 SVGAGI. Trimming took 2 bases from V and 4 from J, leaving 5 bases between them. The CDR3 spans 12 residues. CDR3 loop: CASSYGSYGYTF. In DNA, the CDR3 is TGTGCCAGCAGTTACGGCAGCTATGGCTACACCTTC.

This clone was seen a handful of times. The CDR3 DNA follows: TGTGCCAGCAACGCCCGGGGCCCTGGGGCCAACGTCCTGACTTTC. Translated, it gives CASNARGPGANVLTF. The chain uses TRBV27 and TRBJ2-6; tentatively, D is TRBD1 or TRBD2 (5 bases each). CDR1 is MNHEY and CDR2 is SMNVEV in the germline V gene (reference sequence). The CDR3 totals 15 residues. Trimming shortened V by 7 bases and J by 2 bases, and 12 bases separated the two germline ends.

CDR3 in DNA: TGTGCCAGCAGTCTTGGGCGTTATAGCAATCAGCCCCAGCATTTT. Translating gives CASSLGRYSNQPQHF. The rearrangement joins TRBV28 to TRBJ1-5; D remains ambiguous. V dropped 5 bases and J dropped 0 bases, with 11 bases sitting between them. The CDR3 loop spans 15 amino acids. CDR1 is MDHEN, CDR2 SYDVKM, per germline.

With regard to this clone: Other DNA variants within this sample encode the same CDR3. V is TRBV6-4 and J is TRBJ2-2, with D uncertain. Deletions cut 3 bases from V and 5 bases from J, with 4 bases between. The germline CDR1 and CDR2 sequences are MRHNA and SNTAGT. The CDR3 runs to 12 residues. This CDR3 is CASSEGTGELFF. The CDR3 DNA reads TGTGCCAGCAGTGAGGGGACCGGGGAGCTGTTTTTT.

This sequence joins TRBV6-5 and TRBJ2-5, with D perhaps assigned TRBD1 or TRBD2 (5 bases each). The V end lost 7 bases, the J end lost 5 bases, and 20 bases lay between the germline ends. This CDR3 spans 15 amino acids. CDR1 is MNHEY, CDR2 SVGAGI, per germline. CDR3 nucleotides: TGTGCCAGCACCCCACCCCAGGGAGTTCCGGAGACCCAGTACTTC. Residues: CASTPPQGVPETQYF.

This clone turned up a few times. The V gene is TRBV28, the J gene TRBJ1-2; TRBD1 aligns across 9 bases. V was clipped by 6 bases and J by 8 bases; unmatched bases: 10. CDR3 length: 14 residues. Germline V lookup: CDR1 MDHEN, CDR2 SYDVKM. In DNA, the CDR3 is TGTGCCAGCAGCCCACTACAGGGGGCAGGGGGCTACACCTTC. Its protein product is CASSPLQGAGGYTF.

The chain has TRBV15 and TRBJ2-3; tentative D call: TRBD2 (6 bases). Germline values: CDR1 LNHNV, CDR2 YYDKDF (reference sequence). The CDR3 contains 18 residues. The V end lost 0 bases, the J end lost 5 bases, and 21 bases lay between the germline ends. CDR3 coding DNA: TGTGCCACCAGCAGAGAGGGGGGACTGGTGGCTGTTCGAGATACGCAGTATTTT. As protein: CATSREGGLVAVRDTQYF.

Written as DNA, the CDR3 is TGCGCCAGCAAAAGACCCTACACAGATACGCAGTATTTT. Translated: CASKRPYTDTQYF. This sequence joins TRBV5-1 and TRBJ2-3; D remains ambiguous. Trimming shortened V by 6 bases and J by 2 bases, and 10 bases separated the two germline ends. The CDR3 has 13 amino acids. CDR1 SGHRS and CDR2 YFSETQ come from the germline V gene.

This chain joins TRBV4-2 and TRBJ2-7; D might be TRBD2 (5 bases). The CDR3 spans 17 residues. CDR1 and CDR2 (germline): LGHNA, YNFKEQ. V was clipped by 2 bases and J by 0 bases, with 17 bases between them. The CDR3 DNA reads TGTGCCAGCAGCCAACGGGCCGCTAGCCCTAGCTCCTACGAGCAGTACTTC. Protein: CASSQRAASPSSYEQYF.

This clone has only a few counts. This chain connects TRBV5-1 to TRBJ1-5; a weak D match, TRBD1 (5 bases). V gave up 1 base and J gave up 0 bases, with 8 bases separating them. Germline V lookup: CDR1 SGHRS, CDR2 YFSETQ. This CDR3 spans 15 amino acids. The CDR3 DNA sequence: TGCGCCAGCAGCTTGTGGGGGGATAGCAATCAGCCCCAGCATTTT. Amino acids: CASSLWGDSNQPQHF.

V and J are TRBV18 and TRBJ2-7; tentative D call: TRBD1 (6 bases). Trimming stripped 3 bases from V and 2 bases from J, with 17 bases between. CDR3 length equals 16 residues. Germline CDR1 and CDR2: KGHSH and LQKENI. CDR3 bases: TGTGCCAGCTCACCCCTTCCACAGGGAAGGGCCTACGAGCAGTACTTC. Its translation is CASSPLPQGRAYEQYF.

This clone was observed once. The chain carries TRBV30 and TRBJ2-6, with TRBD1 as a possible D gene (5 bases). CDR1 is GTSNPN, CDR2 SVGIG, per germline (reference sequence). V was shortened by 3 bases and J by 0 bases, with 12 bases between the two germline ends. This CDR3 contains 16 residues. CDR3 nucleotides: TGTGCCTGGAGCCATGGGGCCCCCTCTGGGGCCAACGTCCTGACTTTC. Translated: CAWSHGAPSGANVLTF.

This clone was observed a handful of times. The genes are TRBV18 and TRBJ2-3; perhaps TRBD1 as D (6 bases). Germline CDR1 reads KGHSH; CDR2 reads LQKENI. V was cut by 3 bases and J by 3 bases, with 10 bases left in between. The CDR3 has 14 amino acids. DNA of the CDR3: TGTGCCAGCTCACCTAATCAGGGGACAGATACGCAGTATTTT. This gives the protein CASSPNQGTDTQYF. Together with reference TRBV18 and TRBJ2-3, the CDR3 gives the full variable domain: NAGVMQNPRHLVRRRGQEARLRCSPMKGHSHVYWYRQLPEEGLKFMVYLQKENIIDESGMPKERFSAEFPKEGPSILRIQQVVRGDSAAYFCASSPNQGTDTQYFGPGTRLTVL.

The V call is TRBV7-2, the J call TRBJ1-1; weak D call: TRBD1 (5 bases). The length of the CDR3 is 16 residues. From germline, CDR1 is SGHTA and CDR2 FQGNSA. Trimming took off 5 bases at V and 5 bases at J, with 21 bases between the two ends. The CDR3 sequence: CASSLTPGTSKTEAFF. CDR3 DNA sequence: TGTGCCAGCAGCCTTACCCCCGGGACCTCGAAGACTGAAGCTTTCTTT.

V usage is TRBV4-1 and J usage is TRBJ1-4, with TRBD1 as a possible D gene (6 bases). Deletions cut 8 bases from V and 6 bases from J, with 16 bases between. Germline V lookup: CDR1 MGHRA, CDR2 YSYEKL. The CDR3 consists of 14 residues. CDR3 protein: CASRFGTSDEKLFF. The DNA of the CDR3 is TGCGCCAGCCGCTTTGGGACAAGCGATGAAAAACTGTTTTTT.

This clone was found a few times. As DNA, the CDR3 is TGTGCCAGCAGCGGGGACCTATACAATGAGCAGTTCTTC. Translating gives CASSGDLYNEQFF. J is TRBJ2-1 and V is TRBV11-1, with D perhaps assigned TRBD1 or TRBD2 (5 bases each). V gave up 5 bases and J gave up 4 bases, with 9 bases separating them. Germline values: CDR1 SGHAT, CDR2 FQDESV (reference sequence). The CDR3 extends over 13 amino acids.

The chain uses TRBV25-1 and TRBJ1-4, with TRBD1 as a possible D gene (6 bases). V was cut by 8 bases and J by 5 bases, with 15 bases left in between. Looked up from germline, CDR1 is MGHDK and CDR2 is SYGVNS. This CDR3 is built from 14 residues. The CDR3 DNA sequence: TGTGCCAGCCAGGACCGCAGGGGCAATGAAAAACTGTTTTTT. This encodes CASQDRRGNEKLFF.